This T cell receptor (beta chain) emerged from a study of sequential checkpoint blockade in melanoma. Assay used: immunoSEQ multiplex PCR; TCRdb lists only in-frame clones, some missing. The table shows about 30,000 clones, with 85% to 90% occurring only once. Germline V lookup: CDR1 SGHNT, CDR2 YYREEE (reference sequence). The V and J ends lost 2 bases and 2 bases respectively, with 19 bases between them. The CDR3 spans 17 residues. Treatment: randomized to nivolumab then ipilimumab (arm A) or the reverse (arm B). From thawed PBMCs, live CD3+CD8+ cells negative for CD19 and CD56 were sorted. This clone was counted once.

The source is a human donor with melanoma. The chain carries TRBV5-4 and TRBJ1-2; no clear D gene. The sequences come from CD8+ T cells sorted from blood (inferred from file names), collected from a patient given nivolumab and ipilimumab in sequence. CDR3 nucleotides: TGTGCCAGCAGCTTAAGACAAGGCGCAGGACTCAACTATGGCTACACCTTC. Encoded protein: CASSLRQGAGLNYGYTF.